The TCR beta chain described here comes from a study of cytomegalovirus exposure and HLA in healthy donors. Whole-study findings and limits: Further analysis was carried out later, and it showed several of the most significant clusters appearing linked to common viral pathogens.

This clone was observed a few times. Antigen: not known. PCR primers comprised 60 Vbeta and 13 Jbeta primers. The data were produced by immunoSEQ multiplex PCR, yet TCRdb's version contains in-frame clones alone and is incomplete. The sample has roughly 140,000 clones, 60% to 80% seen once. The source material was PBMCs. This sequence originates from a male donor in good health and CMV-seronegative.

CDR3 DNA: TGTGCCAGCAGCTTACGTGCGGGGTCTAGCACAGATACGCAGTATTTT. This codes for CASSLRAGSSTDTQYF. The gene calls are TRBV7-3 and TRBJ2-3; tentative D call: TRBD2 (6 bases). CDR3 length: 16 residues. V shed 2 bases and J shed 0 bases, with 12 bases lying between them. The germline gives CDR1 SGHTA, CDR2 FQGTGA.